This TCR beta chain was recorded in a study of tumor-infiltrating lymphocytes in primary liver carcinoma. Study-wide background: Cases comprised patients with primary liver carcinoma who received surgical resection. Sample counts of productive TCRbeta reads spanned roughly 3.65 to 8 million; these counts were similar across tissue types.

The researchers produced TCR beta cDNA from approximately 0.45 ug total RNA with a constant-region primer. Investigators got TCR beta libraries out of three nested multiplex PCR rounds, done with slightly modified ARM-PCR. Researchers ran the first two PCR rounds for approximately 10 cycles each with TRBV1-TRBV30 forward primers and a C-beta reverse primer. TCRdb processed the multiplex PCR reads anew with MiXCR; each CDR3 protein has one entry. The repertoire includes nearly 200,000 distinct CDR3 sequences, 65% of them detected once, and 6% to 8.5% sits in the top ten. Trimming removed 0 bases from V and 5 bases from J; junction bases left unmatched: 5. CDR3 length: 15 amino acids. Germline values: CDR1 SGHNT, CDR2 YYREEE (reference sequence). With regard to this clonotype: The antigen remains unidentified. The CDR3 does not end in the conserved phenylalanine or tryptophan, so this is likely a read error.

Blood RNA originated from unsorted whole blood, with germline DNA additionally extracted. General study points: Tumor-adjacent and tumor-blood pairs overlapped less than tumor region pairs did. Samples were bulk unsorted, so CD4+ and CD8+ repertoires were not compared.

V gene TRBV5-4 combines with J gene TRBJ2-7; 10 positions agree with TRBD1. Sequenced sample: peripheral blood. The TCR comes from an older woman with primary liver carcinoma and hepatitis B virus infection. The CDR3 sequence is CASSLAGQGVNEQYL. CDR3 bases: TGTGCCAGCAGCTTGGCCGGACAGGGGGTCAACGAGCAGTACCTC.